These 14 T cell receptor beta chains originate from one sample sequenced in a study of cytomegalovirus exposure and HLA in healthy donors. In the PCR, 60 Vbeta and 13 Jbeta primers were used. The table came from immunoSEQ multiplex PCR; TCRdb's copy has only in-frame clones and leaves some out. This repertoire comprises 45,000 to 55,000 clones; its ten largest clones make up 9.5% to 12%. Sequencing was performed on PBMCs. The origin of the receptors is a woman aged 45-65 years in good health and CMV-seropositive.

The gene calls are TRBV7-2 and TRBJ2-2; TRBD1 is a possible D gene (5 bases). V lost 5 bases, J lost 7 bases, and 14 bases lay in between. Germline CDR1 is SGHTA and CDR2 is FQGNSA. The length of the CDR3 is 14 residues. DNA of the CDR3: TGTGCCAGCAGCCCCAGGGCTTCGGTCGGGGAGCTGTTTTTT. Amino acid sequence: CASSPRASVGELFF.

The rearrangement links TRBV28 to TRBJ2-3, with 8 bases aligning to TRBD2. CDR1 is MDHEN and CDR2 is SYDVKM in the germline V gene. After removal of 6 bases from V and 3 bases from J, the junction contained 5 bases not matched to a gene. CDR3 length: 14 residues. In nucleotides, the CDR3 is TGTGCCAGCAGCCGGGGGGGGGCTACAGATACGCAGTATTTT. Translation: CASSRGGATDTQYF.

The rearrangement links TRBV5-8 to TRBJ2-3, with 7 positions matching TRBD2. Germline-derived CDR1 and CDR2 are SGHTS and YDEGEE. The CDR3 covers 15 residues. J lost 1 base, V lost 4 bases, and 6 bases had no gene match. CDR3 nucleotide sequence: TGTGCCAGCAGCGGCGGGGGTTTCGGCACAGATACGCAGTATTTT. This codes for CASSGGGFGTDTQYF. The full variable domain, completed using reference TRBV5-8 and TRBJ2-3, is EAGVTQSPTHLIKTRGQQATLRCSPISGHTSVYWYQQALGLGLQFLLWYDEGEERNRGNFPPRFSGRQFPNYSSELNVNALELEDSALYLCASSGGGFGTDTQYFGPGTRLTVL.

This chain joins TRBV15 and TRBJ1-1; D is ambiguous. CDR1 is LNHNV, CDR2 YYDKDF, per germline (reference sequence). The CDR3 is 15 amino acids. V shed 5 bases and J shed 1 base, with 14 bases lying between them. The CDR3 coding sequence is TGTGCCACCAGCTCCCGCCCTGGAGGGAACACTGAAGCTTTCTTT. Amino acid sequence: CATSSRPGGNTEAFF. The variable domain in full, with the rest retrieved from reference TRBV15 and TRBJ1-1, is DAMVIQNPRYQVTQFGKPVTLSCSQTLNHNVMYWYQQKSSQAPKLLFHYYDKDFNNEADTPDNFQSRRPNTSFCFLDIRSPGLGDTAMYLCATSSRPGGNTEAFFGQGTRLTVV.

The CDR3 sequence: CASEDRLNTEAFF. For the CDR3, the DNA is TGTGCCAGTGAAGACAGGCTGAACACTGAAGCTTTCTTT. This chain links TRBV19 with TRBJ1-1, with D perhaps TRBD1 (6 bases). Germline lookup yields CDR1 LNHDA and CDR2 SQIVND (reference sequence). V gave up 8 bases and J gave up 0 bases, with 10 bases separating them. The CDR3 loop spans 13 amino acids.

The chain employs TRBV6-1 and TRBJ2-7; D unclear. The CDR3 consists of 13 residues. CDR1 and CDR2 from the germline V gene are MNHNS and SASEGT. The V end lost 0 bases, the J end lost 3 bases, and 6 bases lay between the germline ends. The CDR3 here is CASSEASGYEQYF. As DNA, the CDR3 is TGTGCCAGCAGTGAAGCTTCCGGCTACGAGCAGTACTTC.

CDR3 bases: TGTGCCAGCAGTTCTATTGGACAGGGATATGGCTACACCTTC. This codes for CASSSIGQGYGYTF. This chain connects TRBV6-6 to TRBJ1-2, with 8 bases fitting TRBD1. J gave up 5 bases and V 4 bases, and 6 bases lay outside the gene matches. The CDR3 consists of 14 residues. Germline CDR1 MNHNY, CDR2 SVGAGI (reference sequence).

The chain uses TRBV7-2 and TRBJ2-1; D is possibly TRBD1 (7 bases). This CDR3 has 16 amino acids. The V end was cut by 4 bases, the J end by 11 bases, with 24 bases between. Germline CDR1 is SGHTA and CDR2 is FQGNSA. CDR3 sequence: CASSYGDSRGAGKQFF. The CDR3 DNA follows: TGTGCCAGCAGCTACGGGGATAGCAGGGGGGCCGGGAAGCAGTTCTTC.

The V call is TRBV18, the J call TRBJ2-6; TRBD1 matches at 12 bases. The CDR3 is made up of 18 amino acids. Germline lookup yields CDR1 KGHSH and CDR2 LQKENI. Trimming at V came to 4 bases and at J to 7 bases, leaving 11 bases not matched to a gene. CDR3 residues: CASSHPGQGAWGANVLTF. The CDR3 nucleotides read TGTGCCAGCTCACATCCGGGACAGGGGGCTTGGGGAGCCAACGTCCTGACTTTC. Filled out from reference TRBV18 and TRBJ2-6, the complete variable domain reads NAGVMQNPRHLVRRRGQEARLRCSPMKGHSHVYWYRQLPEEGLKFMVYLQKENIIDESGMPKERFSAEFPKEGPSILRIQQVVRGDSAAYFCASSHPGQGAWGANVLTFGAGSRLTVL.

The V call is TRBV5-4, the J call TRBJ1-2; 7 bases match TRBD1. The length of the CDR3 is 15 residues. Trimming took 5 bases from V and 1 from J; bases not matched to a gene: 8. Germline CDR1 is SGHNT and CDR2 is YYREEE (reference sequence). In DNA, the CDR3 is TGTGCCAGCAGAGACCCGGGACAGAGTAACTATGGCTACACCTTC. Translation gives CASRDPGQSNYGYTF.

The rearrangement joins TRBV29-1 to TRBJ2-5; D ambiguous. V dropped 4 bases and J dropped 2 bases, with 8 bases sitting between them. Looked up from germline, CDR1 is SQVTM and CDR2 is ANQGSEA. The CDR3 has 12 amino acids. Here the CDR3 reads CSVAQSQETQYF. The CDR3 region has the DNA TGCAGCGTTGCCCAGTCTCAAGAGACCCAGTACTTC.

The V call is TRBV7-3, the J call TRBJ2-1; weak D call: TRBD2 (6 bases). The V gene lost 4 bases and the J gene lost 9 bases, with 10 bases spanning the gap. The CDR3 length is 12 residues. Germline values: CDR1 SGHTA, CDR2 FQGTGA. This chain's CDR3 is CASSSPGSEQFF. The CDR3 DNA reads TGTGCCAGCAGCTCTCCCGGGAGTGAGCAGTTCTTC.

The CDR3 nucleotides read TGTGCCTGGAGAGGGGGGGCTAGGGAAAAACTGTTTTTT. Protein: CAWRGGAREKLFF. V usage is TRBV30 and J usage is TRBJ1-4, with D perhaps TRBD1 (6 bases). V lost 3 bases to trimming and J lost 8 bases, with 13 bases between them. The CDR3 covers 13 residues. Looked up from germline, CDR1 is GTSNPN and CDR2 is SVGIG (reference sequence).

The chain employs TRBV18 and TRBJ1-6; D might be TRBD1 (6 bases). Germline CDR1 and CDR2: KGHSH and LQKENI. V lost 1 base and J 10 bases, leaving 14 bases between the germline ends. The CDR3 runs to 15 residues. This CDR3 reads CASSPLSPGDSPLHF. In DNA, the CDR3 is TGTGCCAGCTCACCACTCTCGCCAGGGGACTCACCCCTCCACTTT. Complete variable domain (other parts from reference TRBV18 and TRBJ1-6): NAGVMQNPRHLVRRRGQEARLRCSPMKGHSHVYWYRQLPEEGLKFMVYLQKENIIDESGMPKERFSAEFPKEGPSILRIQQVVRGDSAAYFCASSPLSPGDSPLHFGNGTRLTVT.